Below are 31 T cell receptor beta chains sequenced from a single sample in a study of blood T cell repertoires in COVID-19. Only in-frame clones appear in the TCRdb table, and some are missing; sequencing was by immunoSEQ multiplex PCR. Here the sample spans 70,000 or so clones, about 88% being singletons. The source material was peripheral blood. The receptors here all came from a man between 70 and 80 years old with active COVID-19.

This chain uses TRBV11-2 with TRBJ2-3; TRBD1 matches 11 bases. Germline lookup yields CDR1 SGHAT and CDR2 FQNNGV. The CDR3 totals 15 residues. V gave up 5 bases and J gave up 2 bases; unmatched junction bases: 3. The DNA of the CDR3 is TGTGCCAGCAGCCGGACAGGGGGCCTCACAGATACGCAGTATTTT. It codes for CASSRTGGLTDTQYF.

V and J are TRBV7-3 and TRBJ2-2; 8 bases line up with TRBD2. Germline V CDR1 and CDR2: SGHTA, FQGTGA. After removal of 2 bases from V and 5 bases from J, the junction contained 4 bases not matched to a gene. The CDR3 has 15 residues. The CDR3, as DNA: TGTGCCAGCAGCTTAGGGCCTAGCGGGACCGGGGAGCTGTTTTTT. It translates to CASSLGPSGTGELFF.

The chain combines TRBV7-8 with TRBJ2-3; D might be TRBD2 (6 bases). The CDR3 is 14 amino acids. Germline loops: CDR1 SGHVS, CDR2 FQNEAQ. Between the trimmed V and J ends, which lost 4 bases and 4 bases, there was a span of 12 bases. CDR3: CASSSGVRPDTQYF. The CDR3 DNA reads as TGTGCCAGCAGCTCGGGGGTCCGCCCAGATACGCAGTATTTT.

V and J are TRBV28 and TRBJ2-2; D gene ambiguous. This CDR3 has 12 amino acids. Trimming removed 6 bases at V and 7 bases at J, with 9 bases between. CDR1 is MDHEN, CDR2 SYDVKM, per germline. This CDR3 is CASSLSYGELFF. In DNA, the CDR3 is TGTGCCAGCAGCCTCTCCTACGGGGAGCTGTTTTTT.

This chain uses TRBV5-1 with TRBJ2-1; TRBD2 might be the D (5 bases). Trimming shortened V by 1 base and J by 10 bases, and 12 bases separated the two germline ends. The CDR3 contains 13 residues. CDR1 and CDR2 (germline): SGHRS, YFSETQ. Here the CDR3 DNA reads TGCGCCAGCAGCTTGCCGGGGTTGGGGGAGCAGTTCTTC. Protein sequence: CASSLPGLGEQFF.

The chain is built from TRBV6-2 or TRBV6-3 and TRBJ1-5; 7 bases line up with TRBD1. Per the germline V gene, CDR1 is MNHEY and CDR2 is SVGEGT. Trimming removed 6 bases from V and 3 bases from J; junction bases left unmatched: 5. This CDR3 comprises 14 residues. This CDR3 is CASSTGTANQPQHF. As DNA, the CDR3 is TGTGCCAGCAGCACCGGGACAGCCAATCAGCCCCAGCATTTT.

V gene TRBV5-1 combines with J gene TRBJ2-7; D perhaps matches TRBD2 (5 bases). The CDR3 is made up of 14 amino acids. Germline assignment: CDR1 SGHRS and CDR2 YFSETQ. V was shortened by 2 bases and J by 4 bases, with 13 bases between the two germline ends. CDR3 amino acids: CASSFAGPGYEQYF. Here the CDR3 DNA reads TGCGCCAGCAGCTTTGCGGGCCCGGGGTACGAGCAGTACTTC.

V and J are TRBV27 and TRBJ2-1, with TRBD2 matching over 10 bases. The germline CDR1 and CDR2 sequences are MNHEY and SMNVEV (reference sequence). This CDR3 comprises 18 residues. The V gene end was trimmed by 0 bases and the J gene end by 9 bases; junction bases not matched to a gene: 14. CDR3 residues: CASSLSMGGTSATPEQFF. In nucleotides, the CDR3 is TGTGCCAGCAGTTTATCGATGGGGGGGACTAGCGCCACTCCTGAGCAGTTCTTC.

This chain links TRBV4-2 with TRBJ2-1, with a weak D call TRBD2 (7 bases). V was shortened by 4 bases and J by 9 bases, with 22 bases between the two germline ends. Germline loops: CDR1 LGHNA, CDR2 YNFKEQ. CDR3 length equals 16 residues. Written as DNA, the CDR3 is TGTGCCAGCAGCCCAAGGGGTGGGAGGGGGGTCGGTGAGCAGTTCTTC. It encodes CASSPRGGRGVGEQFF.

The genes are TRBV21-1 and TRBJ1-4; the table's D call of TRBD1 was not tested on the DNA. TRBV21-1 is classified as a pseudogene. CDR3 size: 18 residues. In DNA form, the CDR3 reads TGTGCCAGCAGCAAAGTACCGACAGGGGGCGCAACTAATGAAAAACTGTTTTTT. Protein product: CASSKVPTGGATNEKLFF.

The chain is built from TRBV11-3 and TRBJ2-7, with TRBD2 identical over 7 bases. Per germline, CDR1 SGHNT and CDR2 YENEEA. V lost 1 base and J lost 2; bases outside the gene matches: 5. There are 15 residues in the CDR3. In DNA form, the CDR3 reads TGTGCCAGCAGCTTAGGTGGGAGGGGAACCTACGAGCAGTACTTC. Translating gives CASSLGGRGTYEQYF.

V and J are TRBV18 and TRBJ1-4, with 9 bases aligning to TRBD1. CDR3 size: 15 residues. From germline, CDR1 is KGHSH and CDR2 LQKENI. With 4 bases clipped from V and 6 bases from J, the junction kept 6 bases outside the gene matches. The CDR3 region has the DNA TGTGCCAGCTCACGAGAAACAGGGGGCGATGAAAAACTGTTTTTT. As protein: CASSRETGGDEKLFF.

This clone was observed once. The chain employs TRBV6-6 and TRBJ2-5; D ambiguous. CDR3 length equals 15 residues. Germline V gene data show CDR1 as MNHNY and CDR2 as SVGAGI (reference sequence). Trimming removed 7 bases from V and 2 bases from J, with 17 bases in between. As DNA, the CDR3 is TGTGCCAGCACCCAGACTGGCGACCCGCAAGAGACCCAGTACTTC. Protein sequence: CASTQTGDPQETQYF.

This CDR3 is CASSQDRFSRSPLHF. CDR3 sequence (DNA): TGTGCCAGCAGCCAGGACAGGTTCTCACGGTCACCCCTCCACTTT. The V gene is TRBV7-9, the J gene TRBJ1-6, with TRBD1 identical over 7 bases. Germline lookup yields CDR1 SEHNR and CDR2 FQNEAQ (reference sequence). The CDR3 length is 15 residues. J was trimmed by 10 bases and V by 5 bases; bases with no gene match: 11.

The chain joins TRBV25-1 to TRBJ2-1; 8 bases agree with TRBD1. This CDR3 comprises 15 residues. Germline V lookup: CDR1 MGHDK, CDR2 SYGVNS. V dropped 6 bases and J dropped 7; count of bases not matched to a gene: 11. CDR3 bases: TGTGCCAGCAGGGCTCCTGGGGACAGGACTAATGAGCAGTTCTTC. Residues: CASRAPGDRTNEQFF.

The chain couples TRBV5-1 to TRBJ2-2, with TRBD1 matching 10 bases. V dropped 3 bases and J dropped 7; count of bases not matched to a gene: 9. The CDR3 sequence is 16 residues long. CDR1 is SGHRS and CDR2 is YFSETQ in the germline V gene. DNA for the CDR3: TGCGCCAGCAGCTCCCAGACAGGGGGCGGGAGCGGGGAGCTGTTTTTT. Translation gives CASSSQTGGGSGELFF.

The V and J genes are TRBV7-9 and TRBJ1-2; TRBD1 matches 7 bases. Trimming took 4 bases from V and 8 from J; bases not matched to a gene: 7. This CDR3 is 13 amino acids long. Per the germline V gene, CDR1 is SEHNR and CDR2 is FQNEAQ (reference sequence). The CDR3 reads CASSSTGAWGYTF. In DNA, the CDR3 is TGTGCCAGCAGCTCCACAGGGGCCTGGGGCTACACCTTC. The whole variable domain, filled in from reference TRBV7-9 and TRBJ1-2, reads DTGVSQNPRHKITKRGQNVTFRCDPISEHNRLYWYRQTLGQGPEFLTYFQNEAQLEKSRLLSDRFSAERPKGSFSTLEIQRTEQGDSAMYLCASSSTGAWGYTFGSGTRLTVV.

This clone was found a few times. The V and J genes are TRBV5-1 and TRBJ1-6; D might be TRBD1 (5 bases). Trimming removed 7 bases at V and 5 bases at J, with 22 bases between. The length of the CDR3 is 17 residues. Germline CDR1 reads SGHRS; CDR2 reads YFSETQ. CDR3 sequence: CASGFLPGGTDNSPLHF. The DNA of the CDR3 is TGCGCCAGCGGGTTTTTGCCGGGGGGGACGGATAATTCACCCCTCCACTTT. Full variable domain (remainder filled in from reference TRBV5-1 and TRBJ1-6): KAGVTQTPRYLIKTRGQQVTLSCSPISGHRSVSWYQQTPGQGLQFLFEYFSETQRNKGNFPGRFSGRQFSNSRSEMNVSTLELGDSALYLCASGFLPGGTDNSPLHFGNGTRLTVT.

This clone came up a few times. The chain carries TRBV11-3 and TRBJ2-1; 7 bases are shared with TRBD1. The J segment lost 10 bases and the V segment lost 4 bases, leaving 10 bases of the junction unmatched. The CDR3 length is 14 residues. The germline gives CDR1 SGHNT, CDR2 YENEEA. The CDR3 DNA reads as TGTGCCAGCAGCTCACCCCCAGGGGGTTTGGAGCAGTTCTTC. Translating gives CASSSPPGGLEQFF.

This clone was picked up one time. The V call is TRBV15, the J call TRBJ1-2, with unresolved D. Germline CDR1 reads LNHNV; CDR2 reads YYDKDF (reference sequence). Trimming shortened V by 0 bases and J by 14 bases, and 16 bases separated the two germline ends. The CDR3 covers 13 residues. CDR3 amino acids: CATSREVLGRPTF. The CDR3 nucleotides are TGTGCCACCAGCAGAGAAGTATTAGGGAGACCGACCTTC.

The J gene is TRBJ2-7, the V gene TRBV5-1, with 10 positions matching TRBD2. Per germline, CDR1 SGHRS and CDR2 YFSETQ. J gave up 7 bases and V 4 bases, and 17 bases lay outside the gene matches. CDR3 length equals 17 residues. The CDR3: CASSPIGGKAGGGEQYF. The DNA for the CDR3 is TGCGCCAGCAGCCCTATTGGCGGAAAAGCGGGAGGGGGTGAGCAGTACTTC.

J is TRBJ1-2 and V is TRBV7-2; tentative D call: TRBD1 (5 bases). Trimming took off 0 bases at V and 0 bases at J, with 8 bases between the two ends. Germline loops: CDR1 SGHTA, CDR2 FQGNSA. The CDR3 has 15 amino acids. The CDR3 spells CASSLAGLSNYGYTF. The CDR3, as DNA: TGTGCCAGCAGCTTAGCGGGACTCTCTAACTATGGCTACACCTTC.

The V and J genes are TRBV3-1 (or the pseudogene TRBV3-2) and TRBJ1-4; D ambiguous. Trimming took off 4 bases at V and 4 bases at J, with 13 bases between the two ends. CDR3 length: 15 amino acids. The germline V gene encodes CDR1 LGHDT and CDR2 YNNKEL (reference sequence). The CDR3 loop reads CASSPHLAGNEKLFF. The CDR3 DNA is TGTGCCAGCAGCCCCCACCTAGCGGGTAATGAAAAACTGTTTTTT.

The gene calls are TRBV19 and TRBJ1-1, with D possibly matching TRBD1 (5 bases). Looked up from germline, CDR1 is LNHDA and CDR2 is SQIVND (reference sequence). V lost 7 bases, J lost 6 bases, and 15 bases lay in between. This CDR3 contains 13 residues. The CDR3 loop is CASTPGGAPEAFF. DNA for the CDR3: TGTGCCAGTACCCCGGGCGGGGCCCCTGAAGCTTTCTTT.

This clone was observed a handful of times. In DNA, the CDR3 is TGTGCCAGTAGTATAGGGACTACTAGTGCCGAAGAGACCCAGTACTTC. It codes for CASSIGTTSAEETQYF. The gene calls are TRBV19 and TRBJ2-5; D perhaps matches TRBD2 (6 bases). CDR3 length: 16 residues. Trimming removed 1 base from V and 3 bases from J, with 15 bases in between. The germline V gene encodes CDR1 LNHDA and CDR2 SQIVND (reference sequence). Supplemented by reference TRBV19 and TRBJ2-5, the full variable domain reads DGGITQSPKYLFRKEGQNVTLSCEQNLNHDAMYWYRQDPGQGLRLIYYSQIVNDFQKGDIAEGYSVSREKKESFPLTVTSAQKNPTAFYLCASSIGTTSAEETQYFGPGTRLLVL.

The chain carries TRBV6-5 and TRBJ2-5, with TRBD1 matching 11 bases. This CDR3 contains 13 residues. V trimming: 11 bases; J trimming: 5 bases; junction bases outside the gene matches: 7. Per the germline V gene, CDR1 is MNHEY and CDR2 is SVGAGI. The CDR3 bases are TGTGCCGGAAGGACAGGGGGCGCGGAGACCCAGTACTTC. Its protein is CAGRTGGAETQYF.

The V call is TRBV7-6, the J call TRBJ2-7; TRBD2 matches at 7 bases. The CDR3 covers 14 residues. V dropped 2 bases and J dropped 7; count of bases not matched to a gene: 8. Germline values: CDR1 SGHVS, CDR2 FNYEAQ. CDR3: CASSLRGTTWEQYF. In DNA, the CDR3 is TGTGCCAGCAGCTTACGCGGGACTACGTGGGAGCAGTACTTC.

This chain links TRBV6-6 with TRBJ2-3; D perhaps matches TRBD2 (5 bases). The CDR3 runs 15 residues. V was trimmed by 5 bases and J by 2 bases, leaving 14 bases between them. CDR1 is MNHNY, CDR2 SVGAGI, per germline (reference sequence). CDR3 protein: CASSGGSATTDTQYF. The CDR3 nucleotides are TGTGCCAGCAGTGGTGGTAGCGCCACCACAGATACGCAGTATTTT.

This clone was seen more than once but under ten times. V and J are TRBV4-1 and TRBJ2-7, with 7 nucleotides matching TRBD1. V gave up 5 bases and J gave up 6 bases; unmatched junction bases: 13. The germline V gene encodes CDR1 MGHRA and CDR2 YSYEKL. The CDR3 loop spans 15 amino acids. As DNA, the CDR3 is TGCGCCAGCAGCTTACCCTACGACAGGGCAGGCGAGCAGTACTTC. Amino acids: CASSLPYDRAGEQYF.

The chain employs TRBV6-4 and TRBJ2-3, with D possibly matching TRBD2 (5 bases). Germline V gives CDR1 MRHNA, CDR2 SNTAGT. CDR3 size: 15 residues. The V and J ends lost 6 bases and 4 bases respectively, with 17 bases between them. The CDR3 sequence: CASSPQSGSPDTQYF. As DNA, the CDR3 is TGTGCCAGCAGCCCCCAGAGCGGCTCCCCAGATACGCAGTATTTT.

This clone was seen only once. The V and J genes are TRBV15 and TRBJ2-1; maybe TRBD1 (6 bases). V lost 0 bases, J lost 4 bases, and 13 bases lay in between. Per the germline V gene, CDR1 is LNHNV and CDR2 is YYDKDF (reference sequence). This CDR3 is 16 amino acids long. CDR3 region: CATSREGVRGYNEQFF. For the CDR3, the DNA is TGTGCCACCAGCAGAGAAGGGGTCAGGGGATACAATGAGCAGTTCTTC.